A single sample is the source of the 27 T cell receptor beta chains below, sequenced in a study of OX40 agonist ivuxolimab in advanced cancers. Produced via immunoSEQ multiplex PCR; TCRdb's table is partial and in-frame only. Of about 73,000 clones in the sample, around 89% were seen once. The sequencing used CD4+ or CD8+ T cells sorted from blood, collected in a trial of the OX40 agonist ivuxolimab. Every receptor here comes from an adult with an advanced solid tumor such as melanoma, head and neck, liver or kidney cancer.

The gene calls are TRBV6-5 and TRBJ1-4; D is perhaps TRBD1 (5 bases). Germline values: CDR1 MNHEY, CDR2 SVGAGI. V was clipped by 0 bases and J by 8 bases, with 10 bases between them. This CDR3 region has 14 residues. CDR3 DNA sequence: TGTGCCAGCAGTTACTCGGGGGGTCGAGAAAAACTGTTTTTT. It specifies CASSYSGGREKLFF.

Turning to this clone: At one end, the junction sequence differs from germline, possibly due to a read error. The sample carries other DNA sequences with the same CDR3. The chain uses TRBV13 and TRBJ2-7; 11 positions agree with TRBD1. The CDR3 runs to 15 residues. Per the germline V gene, CDR1 is PRHDT and CDR2 is FYEKMQ (reference sequence). CDR3 residues: CASSLGGQGGYEQYF. In DNA, the CDR3 is TGCGCCAGCAGCTTAGGGGGACAGGGGGGTTACGAGCAGTACTTC.

This chain joins TRBV2 and TRBJ1-1; D uncertain. V lost 5 bases and J lost 3, with 16 bases in between. Germline assignment: CDR1 SNHLY and CDR2 FYNNEI. The CDR3 contains 15 residues. The CDR3 sequence is CASSKERLGDTEAFF. The CDR3 bases are TGTGCCAGCAGTAAAGAACGTCTGGGAGACACTGAAGCTTTCTTT.

The CDR3 sequence: CASRPRGQGHYNEQFF. The DNA of the CDR3 is TGTGCCAGTAGACCTCGAGGACAGGGACACTACAATGAGCAGTTCTTC. J is TRBJ2-1 and V is TRBV19; 8 bases align to TRBD1. Germline CDR1 is LNHDA and CDR2 is SQIVND (reference sequence). Trimming took 6 bases from V and 3 from J; bases not matched to a gene: 10. This CDR3 spans 16 amino acids.

This sequence joins TRBV28 and TRBJ1-1; 7 bases are a match to TRBD1. Trimming at V came to 7 bases and at J to 5 bases, leaving 10 bases not matched to a gene. The CDR3 is 14 amino acids. The germline gives CDR1 MDHEN, CDR2 SYDVKM. CDR3 sequence (DNA): TGTGCCAGCATCCGACAGGGCTCAAATACTGAAGCTTTCTTT. Translating gives CASIRQGSNTEAFF.

This rearrangement joins TRBV19 to TRBJ2-5; 7 bases are shared with TRBD1. V shed 0 bases, J shed 5 bases, and the junction held 9 bases outside the gene matches. Germline CDR1 LNHDA, CDR2 SQIVND (reference sequence). This CDR3 comprises 16 residues. The CDR3: CASSIDPTGIVETQYF. CDR3 DNA sequence: TGTGCCAGTAGTATAGACCCGACAGGGATTGTGGAGACCCAGTACTTC.

The chain has TRBV7-9 and TRBJ2-5; TRBD2 agrees at 11 bases. The germline gives CDR1 SEHNR, CDR2 FQNEAQ (reference sequence). The CDR3 loop spans 15 amino acids. V shed 3 bases, J shed 4 bases, and the junction held 4 bases outside the gene matches. The CDR3 region is CASSLPSGRSETQYF. CDR3 nucleotide sequence: TGTGCCAGCAGCTTGCCTAGCGGGAGGTCAGAGACCCAGTACTTC.

The genes are TRBV19 and TRBJ2-6; possibly TRBD2 for D (5 bases). CDR1 LNHDA and CDR2 SQIVND come from the germline V gene (reference sequence). Trimming pared 7 bases from V and 1 base from J, leaving 11 bases between. The CDR3 sequence is 15 residues long. The CDR3 loop is CASTQGGSGANVLTF. CDR3 bases: TGTGCCAGTACCCAAGGCGGGTCTGGGGCCAACGTCCTGACTTTC.

The rearrangement joins TRBV2 to TRBJ2-5, with 8 bases identical to TRBD1. This CDR3 is built from 15 residues. Trimming took 4 bases from V and 2 from J; bases not matched to a gene: 6. CDR1 and CDR2 (germline): SNHLY, FYNNEI. The CDR3, as DNA: TGTGCCAGCAGTGGGCGGACAGGGAGGCAAGAGACCCAGTACTTC. Translation: CASSGRTGRQETQYF.

CDR3 residues: CASSIGTGNSEAFF. The DNA for the CDR3 is TGTGCCAGCAGCATAGGGACAGGGAATTCTGAAGCTTTCTTT. This chain connects TRBV5-4 to TRBJ1-1; 9 bases map to TRBD1. The CDR3 extends over 14 amino acids. The J segment lost 6 bases and the V segment lost 4 bases, leaving 7 bases of the junction unmatched. CDR1 is SGHNT, CDR2 YYREEE, per germline (reference sequence).

The V call is TRBV5-6, the J call TRBJ2-5; 9 bases align to TRBD1. Germline V gene lookup returns CDR1 SGHDT and CDR2 YYEEEE. J was trimmed by 3 bases and V by 0 bases; bases with no gene match: 6. CDR3 length: 16 residues. CDR3 region: CASSLVGTGFEETQYF. CDR3 nucleotide sequence: TGTGCCAGCAGCTTGGTTGGGACAGGGTTTGAAGAGACCCAGTACTTC.

The V call is TRBV7-3, the J call TRBJ1-1; D remains ambiguous. CDR3 length: 13 amino acids. Germline CDR1 and CDR2: SGHTA and FQGTGA. Trimming cost V 2 bases and J 3 bases, with 7 bases left between them. In nucleotides, the CDR3 is TGTGCCAGCAGCTTATCCAGCTACACTGAAGCTTTCTTT. Amino acids: CASSLSSYTEAFF. Filled out from reference TRBV7-3 and TRBJ1-1, the complete variable domain reads GAGVSQTPSNKVTEKGKYVELRCDPISGHTALYWYRQSLGQGPEFLIYFQGTGAADDSGLPNDRFFAVRPEGSVSTLKIQRTERGDSAVYLCASSLSSYTEAFFGQGTRLTVV.

This chain uses TRBV5-4 with TRBJ2-2; 7 nucleotides line up with TRBD1. The germline V gene encodes CDR1 SGHNT and CDR2 YYREEE (reference sequence). The V gene end was trimmed by 5 bases and the J gene end by 6 bases; junction bases not matched to a gene: 7. This CDR3 comprises 14 residues. The CDR3 DNA follows: TGTGCCAGCAGTAACGGACAGGCCCCCGGGGAGCTGTTTTTT. The encoded protein is CASSNGQAPGELFF.

The CDR3, as DNA: TGTGCCAGCAGCTTGGGGGGGCCTGGCACGAACACCGGGGAGCTGTTTTTT. Encoded protein: CASSLGGPGTNTGELFF. V gene TRBV5-6 combines with J gene TRBJ2-2, with D tentatively TRBD1 (6 bases). Germline-derived CDR1 and CDR2 are SGHDT and YYEEEE. The V end was cut by 0 bases, the J end by 0 bases, with 12 bases between. The CDR3 totals 17 residues.

The chain is built from TRBV29-1 and TRBJ2-5; D ambiguous. CDR1 is SQVTM and CDR2 is ANQGSEA in the germline V gene. The V end lost 6 bases, the J end lost 5 bases, and 10 bases lay between the germline ends. The CDR3 totals 11 residues. The CDR3 loop is CSVSTWETQYF. CDR3 coding DNA: TGCAGCGTATCGACCTGGGAGACCCAGTACTTC.

The J gene is TRBJ1-2, the V gene TRBV5-6; D uncertain. This CDR3 contains 15 residues. Germline loops: CDR1 SGHDT, CDR2 YYEEEE. Between the trimmed V and J ends, which lost 0 bases and 8 bases, there was a span of 17 bases. CDR3 sequence: CASSLVSAFGLGYTF. In DNA, the CDR3 is TGTGCCAGCAGCTTGGTGTCCGCGTTTGGGTTAGGCTACACCTTC.

The chain carries TRBV14 and TRBJ2-7; D is undetermined. The CDR3 loop spans 15 amino acids. CDR1 is SGHDN and CDR2 is FVKESK in the germline V gene. The V end was cut by 2 bases, the J end by 3 bases, with 14 bases between. The DNA for the CDR3 is TGTGCCAGCAGCCAAATAACTGATGCAGGCTACGAGCAGTACTTC. Its protein is CASSQITDAGYEQYF. The full variable domain, completed using reference TRBV14 and TRBJ2-7, is EAGVTQFPSHSVIEKGQTVTLRCDPISGHDNLYWYRRVMGKEIKFLLHFVKESKQDESGMPNNRFLAERTGGTYSTLKVQPAELEDSGVYFCASSQITDAGYEQYFGPGTRLTVT.

In its sample, this clone was seen once. The chain recombines TRBV29-1 with TRBJ2-7; the match to TRBD1 covers 10 bases. Germline lookup yields CDR1 SQVTM and CDR2 ANQGSEA. The CDR3 covers 13 residues. The V and J ends lost 7 bases and 7 bases, in that order; junction bases with no gene match: 10. CDR3 nucleotides: TGCAGCGGAACCGGGACAGGGGTGGGGGAGCAGTACTTC. Protein sequence: CSGTGTGVGEQYF.

The genes are TRBV19 and TRBJ1-1, with no clear D. V lost 6 bases, J lost 0 bases, and 8 bases lay in between. Germline V lookup: CDR1 LNHDA, CDR2 SQIVND (reference sequence). The CDR3 is 13 amino acids. The CDR3 spells CASSRTLNTEAFF. The CDR3 DNA is TGTGCCAGTAGCAGGACGCTGAACACTGAAGCTTTCTTT.

V usage is TRBV29-1 and J usage is TRBJ1-4, with 7 nucleotides matching TRBD1. Looked up from germline, CDR1 is SQVTM and CDR2 is ANQGSEA. After removal of 6 bases from V and 3 bases from J, the junction contained 10 bases not matched to a gene. The CDR3 runs to 15 residues. CDR3: CSVTHQQGPNEKLFF. As DNA, the CDR3 is TGCAGCGTAACCCACCAACAGGGGCCTAATGAAAAACTGTTTTTT.

The J gene is TRBJ2-7, the V gene TRBV28, with a tentative D call TRBD1 (6 bases). The CDR3 has 14 amino acids. Trimming took 4 bases from V and 6 from J, leaving 16 bases between them. Germline lookup yields CDR1 MDHEN and CDR2 SYDVKM. The CDR3, as DNA: TGTGCCAGCAGTTATAGGACAGCAAGTCGCGAGCAGTACTTC. Its protein product is CASSYRTASREQYF.

This clone was seen once. The chain employs TRBV5-6 and TRBJ2-5; D is possibly TRBD2 (6 bases). CDR3 size: 14 residues. Germline V gives CDR1 SGHDT, CDR2 YYEEEE. V was shortened by 4 bases and J by 4 bases, with 14 bases between the two germline ends. The CDR3 reads CASSAAGRLETQYF. CDR3 DNA sequence: TGTGCCAGCAGCGCAGCTGGGAGGTTAGAGACCCAGTACTTC.

The J gene is TRBJ1-2, the V gene TRBV30; TRBD1 matches at 8 bases. Germline V lookup: CDR1 GTSNPN, CDR2 SVGIG (reference sequence). The CDR3 is 13 residues long. The V and J ends lost 3 bases and 8 bases, in that order; junction bases with no gene match: 8. As DNA, the CDR3 is TGTGCCTGGAGACCTACAGGGGGTGGAGGCTACACCTTC. This gives the protein CAWRPTGGGGYTF.

This chain uses TRBV18 with TRBJ1-3; TRBD1 is a possible D gene (5 bases). Germline V CDR1 and CDR2: KGHSH, LQKENI. The V end lost 3 bases, the J end lost 0 bases, and 12 bases lay between the germline ends. CDR3 length: 16 residues. The CDR3 loop reads CASSPAVGVSGNTIYF. CDR3 DNA sequence: TGTGCCAGCTCACCGGCCGTGGGGGTCTCTGGAAACACCATATATTTT.

This clone has only one observation. This chain uses TRBV28 with TRBJ2-3; TRBD2 agrees at 12 bases. This CDR3 comprises 16 residues. The ends lost 5 bases at V and 2 bases at J; junction bases unmatched: 5. Germline V CDR1 and CDR2: MDHEN, SYDVKM. As DNA, the CDR3 is TGTGCCAGCAGTCCTTGGACTAGCGGGGTCACAGATACGCAGTATTTT. It encodes CASSPWTSGVTDTQYF. The full variable domain, in which reference TRBV28 and TRBJ2-3 provide the parts outside the CDR3, is DVKVTQSSRYLVKRTGEKVFLECVQDMDHENMFWYRQDPGLGLRLIYFSYDVKMKEKGDIPEGYSVSREKKERFSLILESASTNQTSMYLCASSPWTSGVTDTQYFGPGTRLTVL.

The rearrangement joins TRBV6-6 to TRBJ1-5; D unresolved. The length of the CDR3 is 14 residues. Germline V lookup: CDR1 MNHNY, CDR2 SVGAGI (reference sequence). V gave up 6 bases and J gave up 1 base, with 10 bases separating them. The CDR3, as DNA: TGTGCCAGCAGAGGACCATCAAGCAATCAGCCCCAGCATTTT. Protein sequence: CASRGPSSNQPQHF.

The V and J genes are TRBV19 and TRBJ1-1; possibly TRBD1 for D (5 bases). V was trimmed by 5 bases and J by 3 bases, leaving 10 bases between them. CDR1 is LNHDA, CDR2 SQIVND, per germline (reference sequence). There are 13 residues in the CDR3. The chain's CDR3 is CASSYRDYTEAFF. The CDR3, as DNA: TGTGCCAGTAGTTACCGGGACTACACTGAAGCTTTCTTT.